The 8 T cell receptor beta chains in this list originate from one sample, sequenced in a study of T cell responses to AZD1222 COVID-19 vaccine. The data were produced by immunoSEQ multiplex PCR, yet TCRdb's version contains in-frame clones alone and is incomplete. The sample carries approximately 150,000 clones, approximately 90% recorded once. The sequencing here drew on peripheral blood, taken 28 days after the second AZD1222 dose. The receptors were gathered from an adult who received the AZD1222 COVID-19 vaccine.

The chain is built from TRBV7-2 and TRBJ2-7; D is unresolved. The germline V gene has CDR1 SGHTA and CDR2 FQGNSA. V gave up 0 bases and J gave up 0 bases, with 6 bases separating them. There are 14 residues in the CDR3. DNA of the CDR3: TGTGCCAGCAGCTTAGCGCGCTACTCCTACGAGCAGTACTTC. As protein: CASSLARYSYEQYF.

V and J are TRBV7-9 and TRBJ2-7; 9 bases line up with TRBD1. Germline values: CDR1 SEHNR, CDR2 FQNEAQ (reference sequence). V shed 5 bases and J 3 bases; nucleotides not matched to a gene: 11. The CDR3 runs 16 residues. The chain's CDR3 is CASSPYRDRVGYEQYF. The CDR3 region has the DNA TGTGCCAGCAGCCCATACCGGGACAGGGTAGGCTACGAGCAGTACTTC.

The chain links TRBV7-2 to TRBJ2-3; D may correspond to TRBD1 or TRBD2 (7 bases each). The V gene lost 5 bases and the J gene lost 4 bases, with 19 bases spanning the gap. The CDR3 loop spans 16 amino acids. Germline V gene sequence: CDR1 SGHTA, CDR2 FQGNSA. The CDR3 reads CASSREAGQSPDTQYF. The CDR3 bases are TGTGCCAGCAGCCGGGAGGCGGGACAGAGCCCAGATACGCAGTATTTT. Full variable domain (rest looked up from reference TRBV7-2 and TRBJ2-3): GAGVSQSPSNKVTEKGKDVELRCDPISGHTALYWYRQSLGQGLEFLIYFQGNSAPDKSGLPSDRFSAERTGGSVSTLTIQRTQQEDSAVYLCASSREAGQSPDTQYFGPGTRLTVL.

In DNA, the CDR3 is TGTGCCAGCAGCGCTAGCGGGGAGTACAATGAGCAGTTCTTC. It encodes CASSASGEYNEQFF. The chain has TRBV6-2 or TRBV6-3 and TRBJ2-1, with 9 bases that match TRBD2. The CDR3 runs 14 residues. The V and J ends lost 6 bases and 4 bases, in that order; junction bases with no gene match: 4. Per germline, CDR1 MNHEY and CDR2 SVGEGT.

This clone was seen a single time. The chain couples TRBV5-1 to TRBJ1-2; D is unclear. The CDR3 consists of 13 residues. Per the germline V gene, CDR1 is SGHRS and CDR2 is YFSETQ. The V and J ends lost 0 bases and 5 bases respectively, with 8 bases between them. CDR3 coding DNA: TGCGCCAGCAGCTTGGAACATGGATATGGCTACACCTTC. Translated: CASSLEHGYGYTF.

CDR3 DNA sequence: TGTGCCAGTAATTTCCGGGACAGGGACGTTCAGCCCCAGCATTTT. This encodes CASNFRDRDVQPQHF. This chain uses TRBV19 with TRBJ1-5, with TRBD1 matching over 9 bases. The germline gives CDR1 LNHDA, CDR2 SQIVND (reference sequence). The trim removed 7 bases at V and 6 bases at J, leaving 10 bases unmatched. There are 15 residues in the CDR3. The variable domain in full, with the rest retrieved from reference TRBV19 and TRBJ1-5, is DGGITQSPKYLFRKEGQNVTLSCEQNLNHDAMYWYRQDPGQGLRLIYYSQIVNDFQKGDIAEGYSVSREKKESFPLTVTSAQKNPTAFYLCASNFRDRDVQPQHFGDGTRLSIL.

This sequence joins TRBV14 and TRBJ1-2; the match to TRBD1 covers 10 bases. This CDR3 is 15 amino acids long. V lost 1 base and J lost 6; bases outside the gene matches: 5. Germline V gene lookup returns CDR1 SGHDN and CDR2 FVKESK. The CDR3: CASSQAGQGYHGYTF. In DNA, the CDR3 is TGTGCCAGCAGCCAAGCGGGACAGGGGTACCATGGCTACACCTTC.

The chain carries TRBV7-2 and TRBJ1-6; D possibly corresponds to TRBD1 (6 bases). The germline V gene has CDR1 SGHTA and CDR2 FQGNSA. The ends were cut back, 5 bases at V and 1 base at J, with 15 bases in the middle. This CDR3 has 17 residues. CDR3 protein: CASSPQGRGSYNSPLHF. CDR3 in DNA: TGTGCCAGCAGCCCCCAGGGGAGAGGGTCCTATAATTCACCCCTCCACTTT. Combining the CDR3 with reference TRBV7-2 and TRBJ1-6 gives the whole variable domain GAGVSQSPSNKVTEKGKDVELRCDPISGHTALYWYRQSLGQGLEFLIYFQGNSAPDKSGLPSDRFSAERTGGSVSTLTIQRTQQEDSAVYLCASSPQGRGSYNSPLHFGNGTRLTVT.